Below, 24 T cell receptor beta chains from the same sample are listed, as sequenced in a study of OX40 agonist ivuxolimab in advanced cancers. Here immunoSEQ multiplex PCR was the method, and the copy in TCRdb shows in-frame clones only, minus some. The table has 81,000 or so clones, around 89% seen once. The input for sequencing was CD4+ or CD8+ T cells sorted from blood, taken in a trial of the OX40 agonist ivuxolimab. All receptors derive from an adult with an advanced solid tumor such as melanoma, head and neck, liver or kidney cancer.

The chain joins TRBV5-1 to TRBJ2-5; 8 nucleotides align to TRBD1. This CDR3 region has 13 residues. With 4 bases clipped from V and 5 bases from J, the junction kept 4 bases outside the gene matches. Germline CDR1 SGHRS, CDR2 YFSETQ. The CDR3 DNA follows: TGCGCCAGCAGCGACGGACAGGGCGAGACCCAGTACTTC. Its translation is CASSDGQGETQYF.

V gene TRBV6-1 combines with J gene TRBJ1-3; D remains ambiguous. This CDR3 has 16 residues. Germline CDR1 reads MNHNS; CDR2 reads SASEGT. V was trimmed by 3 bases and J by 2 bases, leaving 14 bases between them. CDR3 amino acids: CASSERTRPTGNTIYF. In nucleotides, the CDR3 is TGTGCCAGCAGTGAGCGGACTCGCCCAACTGGAAACACCATATATTTT.

CDR3 nucleotides: TGTGCCAGGGGGGGGCACAGCTTCAGTGGGGCCAACGTCCTGACTTTC. Translated: CARGGHSFSGANVLTF. The chain carries TRBV2 and TRBJ2-6; perhaps TRBD2 as D (7 bases). The V gene lost 9 bases and the J gene lost 3 bases, with 18 bases spanning the gap. CDR3 length: 16 residues. CDR1 and CDR2 (germline): SNHLY, FYNNEI.

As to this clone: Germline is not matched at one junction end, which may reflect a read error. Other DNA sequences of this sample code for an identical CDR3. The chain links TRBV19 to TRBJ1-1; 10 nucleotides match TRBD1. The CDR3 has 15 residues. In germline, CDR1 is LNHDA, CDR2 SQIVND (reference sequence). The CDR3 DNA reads TGTGCCAGTAGGGACAGGGGGACTACTAACAGTGAAGCTTTCTTT. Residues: CASRDRGTTNSEAFF.

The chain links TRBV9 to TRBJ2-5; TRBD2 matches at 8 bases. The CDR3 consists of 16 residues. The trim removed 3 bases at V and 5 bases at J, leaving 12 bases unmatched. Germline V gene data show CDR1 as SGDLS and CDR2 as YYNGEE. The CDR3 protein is CASSGGTSVGGETQYF. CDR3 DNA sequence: TGTGCCAGCAGCGGCGGGACTAGTGTTGGGGGGGAGACCCAGTACTTC.

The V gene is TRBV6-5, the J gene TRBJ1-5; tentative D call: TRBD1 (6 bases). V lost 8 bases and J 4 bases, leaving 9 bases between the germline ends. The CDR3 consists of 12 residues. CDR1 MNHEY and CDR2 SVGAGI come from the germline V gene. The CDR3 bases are TGTGCCAGCCGCCAGGGGAATCAGCCCCAGCATTTT. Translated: CASRQGNQPQHF.

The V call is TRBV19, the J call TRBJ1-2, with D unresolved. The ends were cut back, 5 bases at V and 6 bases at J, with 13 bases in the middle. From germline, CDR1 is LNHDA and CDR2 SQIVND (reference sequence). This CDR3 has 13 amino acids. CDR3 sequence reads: CASSLSEPNGYTF. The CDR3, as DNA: TGTGCCAGTAGTCTATCTGAGCCGAATGGCTACACCTTC.

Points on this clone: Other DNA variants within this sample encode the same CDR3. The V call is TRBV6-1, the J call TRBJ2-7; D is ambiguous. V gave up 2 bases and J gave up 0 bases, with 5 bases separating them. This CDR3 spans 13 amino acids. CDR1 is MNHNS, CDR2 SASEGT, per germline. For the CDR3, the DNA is TGTGCCAGCAGTGAAAGCCGCTCCTACGAGCAGTACTTC. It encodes CASSESRSYEQYF.

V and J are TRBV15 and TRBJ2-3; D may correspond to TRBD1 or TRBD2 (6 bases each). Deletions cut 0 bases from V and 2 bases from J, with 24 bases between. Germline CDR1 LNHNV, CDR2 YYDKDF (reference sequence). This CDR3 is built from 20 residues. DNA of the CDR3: TGTGCCACCAGCAGAGATCCGGTTGTGGGGGGCGTTTATAACACAGATACGCAGTATTTT. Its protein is CATSRDPVVGGVYNTDTQYF.

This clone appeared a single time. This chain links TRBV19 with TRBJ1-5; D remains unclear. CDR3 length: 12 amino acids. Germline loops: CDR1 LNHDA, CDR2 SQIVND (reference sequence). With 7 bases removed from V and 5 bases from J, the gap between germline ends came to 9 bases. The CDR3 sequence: CASMFRDQPQHF. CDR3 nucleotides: TGTGCCAGTATGTTCCGGGATCAGCCCCAGCATTTT.

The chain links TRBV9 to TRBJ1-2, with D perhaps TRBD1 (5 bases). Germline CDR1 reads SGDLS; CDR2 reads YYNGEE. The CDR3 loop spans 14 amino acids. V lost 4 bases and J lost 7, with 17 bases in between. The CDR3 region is CASSSTNGAGGYTF. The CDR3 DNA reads TGTGCCAGCAGCTCGACGAACGGGGCTGGTGGCTACACCTTC.

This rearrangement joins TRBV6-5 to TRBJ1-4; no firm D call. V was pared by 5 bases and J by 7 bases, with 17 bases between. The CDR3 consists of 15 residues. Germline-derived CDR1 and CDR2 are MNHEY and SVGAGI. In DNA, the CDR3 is TGTGCCAGCAGTCCTAAGGGTCCTTCGGGTGAAAAACTGTTTTTT. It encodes CASSPKGPSGEKLFF.

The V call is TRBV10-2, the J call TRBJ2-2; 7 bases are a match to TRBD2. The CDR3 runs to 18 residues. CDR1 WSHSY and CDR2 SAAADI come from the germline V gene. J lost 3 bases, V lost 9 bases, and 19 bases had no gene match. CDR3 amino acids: CASRSSLGRGVYTGELFF. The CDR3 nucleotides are TGCGCCAGTAGGAGCTCACTAGGTCGGGGGGTCTACACCGGGGAGCTGTTTTTT.

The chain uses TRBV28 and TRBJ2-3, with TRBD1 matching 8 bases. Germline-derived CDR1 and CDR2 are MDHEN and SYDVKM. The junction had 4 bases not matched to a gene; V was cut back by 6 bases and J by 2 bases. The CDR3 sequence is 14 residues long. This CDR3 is CASSLGQDTDTQYF. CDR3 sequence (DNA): TGTGCCAGCAGCCTGGGACAGGACACAGATACGCAGTATTTT.

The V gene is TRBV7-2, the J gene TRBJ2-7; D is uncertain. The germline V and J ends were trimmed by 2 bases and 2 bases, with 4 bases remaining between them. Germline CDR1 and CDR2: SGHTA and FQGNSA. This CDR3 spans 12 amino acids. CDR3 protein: CASSLSTYEQYF. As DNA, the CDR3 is TGTGCCAGCAGCTTATCGACCTACGAGCAGTACTTC.

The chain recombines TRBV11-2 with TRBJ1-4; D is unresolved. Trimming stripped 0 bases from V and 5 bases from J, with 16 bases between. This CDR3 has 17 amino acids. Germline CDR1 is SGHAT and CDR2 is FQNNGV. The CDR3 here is CASSLDHGVLGNEKLFF. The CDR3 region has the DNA TGTGCCAGCAGCTTAGATCACGGGGTCTTGGGAAATGAAAAACTGTTTTTT. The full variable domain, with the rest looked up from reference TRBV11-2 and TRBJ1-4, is EAGVAQSPRYKIIEKRQSVAFWCNPISGHATLYWYQQILGQGPKLLIQFQNNGVVDDSQLPKDRFSAERLKGVDSTLKIQPAKLEDSAVYLCASSLDHGVLGNEKLFFGSGTQLSVL.

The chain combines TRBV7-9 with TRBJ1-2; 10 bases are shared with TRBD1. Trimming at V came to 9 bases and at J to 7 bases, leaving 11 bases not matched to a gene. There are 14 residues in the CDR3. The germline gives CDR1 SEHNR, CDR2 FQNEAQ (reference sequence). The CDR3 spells CASKQDRGRGGYTF. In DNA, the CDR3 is TGTGCCAGTAAGCAAGACAGGGGGCGCGGTGGCTACACCTTC.

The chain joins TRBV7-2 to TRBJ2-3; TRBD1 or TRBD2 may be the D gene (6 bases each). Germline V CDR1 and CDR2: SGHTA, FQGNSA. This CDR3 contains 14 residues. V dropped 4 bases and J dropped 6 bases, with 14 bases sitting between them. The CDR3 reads CASSWGRGADTQYF. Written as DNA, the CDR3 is TGTGCCAGCAGCTGGGGGCGGGGAGCGGATACGCAGTATTTT.

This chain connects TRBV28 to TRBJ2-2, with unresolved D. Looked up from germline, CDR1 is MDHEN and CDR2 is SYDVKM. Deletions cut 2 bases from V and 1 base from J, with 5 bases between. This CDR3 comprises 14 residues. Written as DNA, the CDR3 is TGTGCCAGCAGTTTAGGGCAGAACACCGGGGAGCTGTTTTTT. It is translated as CASSLGQNTGELFF.

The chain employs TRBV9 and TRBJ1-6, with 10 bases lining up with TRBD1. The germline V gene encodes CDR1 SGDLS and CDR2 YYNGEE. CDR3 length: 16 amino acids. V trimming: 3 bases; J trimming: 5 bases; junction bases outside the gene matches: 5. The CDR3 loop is CASSAGQGINNSPLHF. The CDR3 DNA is TGTGCCAGCAGCGCGGGACAGGGGATAAATAATTCACCCCTCCACTTT.

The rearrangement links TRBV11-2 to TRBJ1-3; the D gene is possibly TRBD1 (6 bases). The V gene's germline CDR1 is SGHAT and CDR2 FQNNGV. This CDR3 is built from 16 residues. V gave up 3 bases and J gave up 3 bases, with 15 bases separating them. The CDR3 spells CASSFFTGALGNTIYF. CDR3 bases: TGTGCCAGCAGCTTTTTCACGGGGGCGCTTGGAAACACCATATATTTT.

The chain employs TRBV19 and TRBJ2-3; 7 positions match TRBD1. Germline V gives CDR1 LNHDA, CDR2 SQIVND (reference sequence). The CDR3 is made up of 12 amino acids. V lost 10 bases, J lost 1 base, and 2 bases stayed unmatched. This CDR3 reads CATGQGTDTQYF. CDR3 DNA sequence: TGTGCCACAGGACAGGGCACAGATACGCAGTATTTT.

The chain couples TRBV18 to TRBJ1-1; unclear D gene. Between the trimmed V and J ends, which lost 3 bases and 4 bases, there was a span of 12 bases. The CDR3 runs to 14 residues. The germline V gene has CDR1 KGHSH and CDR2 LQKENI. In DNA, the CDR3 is TGTGCCAGCTCACCGACCCCGATGGGCACTGAAGCTTTCTTT. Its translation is CASSPTPMGTEAFF.

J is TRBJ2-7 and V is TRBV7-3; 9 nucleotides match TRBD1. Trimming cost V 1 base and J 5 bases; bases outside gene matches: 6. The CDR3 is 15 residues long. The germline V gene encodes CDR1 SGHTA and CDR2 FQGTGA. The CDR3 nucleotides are TGTGCCAGCAGCTTAATGTCGGGGACAGGGCACGAGCAGTACTTC. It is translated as CASSLMSGTGHEQYF.